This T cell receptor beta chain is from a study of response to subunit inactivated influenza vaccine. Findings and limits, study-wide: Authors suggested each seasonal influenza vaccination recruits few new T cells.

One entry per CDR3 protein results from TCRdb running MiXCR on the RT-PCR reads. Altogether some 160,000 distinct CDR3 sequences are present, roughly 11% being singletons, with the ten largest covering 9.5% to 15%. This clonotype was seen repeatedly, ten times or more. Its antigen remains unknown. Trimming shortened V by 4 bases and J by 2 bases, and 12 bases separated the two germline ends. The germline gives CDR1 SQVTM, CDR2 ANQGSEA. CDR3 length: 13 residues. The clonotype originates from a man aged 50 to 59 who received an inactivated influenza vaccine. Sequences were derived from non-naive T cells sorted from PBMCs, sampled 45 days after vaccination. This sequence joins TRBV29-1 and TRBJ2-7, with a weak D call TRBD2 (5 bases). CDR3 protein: CSVGFGETYEQYF. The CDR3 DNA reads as TGCAGCGTTGGGTTCGGGGAAACCTACGAGCAGTACTTC.